This TCR beta chain came from a study of PD-1 blockade in classical Hodgkin lymphoma. Study outcomes and limitations: CD4+ but not CD8+ TCR diversity rose significantly by C4D1.

Method: immunoSEQ multiplex PCR; TCRdb's copy keeps in-frame clones and lacks some. The sample includes tens of thousands of clones, 90% of them seen just once. Note on this clone: Antigen specificity is unknown.

The V gene end was trimmed by 6 bases and the J gene end by 8 bases; junction bases not matched to a gene: 9. Germline CDR1 is MNHEY and CDR2 is SVGAGI. The CDR3 length is 13 residues. Time point of the sample: cycle 4 day 1 (C4D1), after more than five weeks of nivolumab. Brentuximab vedotin exposure varied, and every patient relapsed after autologous stem cell transplantation. The chain couples TRBV6-5 to TRBJ1-2; 7 bases align to TRBD1. This receptor was obtained from a human donor with classical Hodgkin lymphoma. The sequencing here drew on peripheral blood mononuclear cells (PBMCs), taken before the fourth cycle of nivolumab. The CDR3: CASSRAGGAGYTF. The DNA for the CDR3 is TGTGCCAGCAGCAGGGCAGGGGGAGCGGGCTACACCTTC.